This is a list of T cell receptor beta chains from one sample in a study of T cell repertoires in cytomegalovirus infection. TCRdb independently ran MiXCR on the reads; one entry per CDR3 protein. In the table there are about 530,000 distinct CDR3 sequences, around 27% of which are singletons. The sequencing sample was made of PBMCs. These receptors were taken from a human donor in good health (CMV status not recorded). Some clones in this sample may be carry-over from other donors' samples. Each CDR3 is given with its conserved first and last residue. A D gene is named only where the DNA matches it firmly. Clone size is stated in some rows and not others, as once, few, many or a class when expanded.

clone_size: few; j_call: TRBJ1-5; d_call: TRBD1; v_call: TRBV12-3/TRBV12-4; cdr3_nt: TGTGCCAGCAGTTTCTGGGACAGGGAAAGGGAGCAGCCCCAGCATTTT; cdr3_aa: CASSFWDREREQPQHF
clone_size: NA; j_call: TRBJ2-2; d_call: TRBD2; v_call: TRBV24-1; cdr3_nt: TGTGCCACCAGTGGGACTAGCGGGAGGGCCTGGGGCACCGGGGAGCTGTTTTTT; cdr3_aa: CATSGTSGRAWGTGELFF
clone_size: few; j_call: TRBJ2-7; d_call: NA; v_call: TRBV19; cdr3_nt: TGTGCCAGTAGTATAAGCCCCTACCTTGAGGAGCAGTACTTC; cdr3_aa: CASSISPYLEEQYF
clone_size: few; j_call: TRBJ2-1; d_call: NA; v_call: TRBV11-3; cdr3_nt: TGTGCCAGCAGCTCCGACATAGAGCAGTTCTTC; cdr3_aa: CASSSDIEQFF
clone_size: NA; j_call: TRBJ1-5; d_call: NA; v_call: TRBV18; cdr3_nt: TGTGCCAGCTCACCCCGCGACAATCAGCCCCAGCATTTT; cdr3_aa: CASSPRDNQPQHF
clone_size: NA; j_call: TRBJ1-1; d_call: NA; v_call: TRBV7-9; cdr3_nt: TGTGCCAGCAGCTTAGGAACAGGCGTAGTGGTGAACACTGAAGCTTTCTTT; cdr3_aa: CASSLGTGVVVNTEAFF
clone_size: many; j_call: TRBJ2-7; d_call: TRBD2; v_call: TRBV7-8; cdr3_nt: TGTGCCAGCAGCTTCCCGGGACTAGCGGGAGGGCCAACATACGAGCAGTACTTC; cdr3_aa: CASSFPGLAGGPTYEQYF
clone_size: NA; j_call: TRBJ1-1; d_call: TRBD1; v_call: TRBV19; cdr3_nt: TGTGCCAGTACCGTCGACAGGGTGAACACTGAAGCTTTCTTT; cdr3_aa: CASTVDRVNTEAFF
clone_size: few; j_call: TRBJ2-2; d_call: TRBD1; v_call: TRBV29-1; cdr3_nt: TGCAGCGTAAAGGGAGTACCGGACAGGACGGACACCGGGGAGCTGTTTTTT; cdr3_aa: CSVKGVPDRTDTGELFF
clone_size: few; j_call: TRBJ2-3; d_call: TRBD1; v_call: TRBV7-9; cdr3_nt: TGTGCCAGCAGCTCTTCAATCCGGGACAGGGGGATTCATACGCAGTATTTT; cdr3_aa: CASSSSIRDRGIHTQYF
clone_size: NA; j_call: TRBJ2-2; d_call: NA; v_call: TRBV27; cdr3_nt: TGTGCCAGCAGTTTCAGGCTTGCGAACACCGGGGAGCTGTTTTTT; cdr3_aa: CASSFRLANTGELFF
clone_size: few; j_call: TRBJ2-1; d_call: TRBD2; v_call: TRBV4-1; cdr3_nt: TGCGCCAGCAGCCAAGGGATAGCGGGAGGAAGGGAGCAGTTCTTC; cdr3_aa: CASSQGIAGGREQFF
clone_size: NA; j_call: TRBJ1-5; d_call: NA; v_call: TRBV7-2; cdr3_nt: TGTGCCAGCAGCTTGAGTAACAATCAGCCCCAGCATTTT; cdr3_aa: CASSLSNNQPQHF
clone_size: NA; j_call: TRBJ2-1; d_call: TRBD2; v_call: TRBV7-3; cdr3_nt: TGTGCCAGCAGCTTAACGTTGGCTAGCGGAATCGAGAGACGATACAATGAGCAGTTCTTC; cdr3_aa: CASSLTLASGIERRYNEQFF
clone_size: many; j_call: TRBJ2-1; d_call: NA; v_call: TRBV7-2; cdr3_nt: TGTGCCAGCAGCTTAGCTCCAACCCTTGAGGGTGAGCAGTTCTTC; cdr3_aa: CASSLAPTLEGEQFF
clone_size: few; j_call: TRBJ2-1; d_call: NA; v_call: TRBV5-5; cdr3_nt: TGTGCCAGCAGCTTGGAACCCAACGGCCACAATGAGCAGTTCTTC; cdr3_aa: CASSLEPNGHNEQFF
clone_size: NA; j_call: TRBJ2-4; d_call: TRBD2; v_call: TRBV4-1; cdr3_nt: TGCGCCAGCAGCCAGGCTAGCGGGCCGAAAAACATTCAGTACTTC; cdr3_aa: CASSQASGPKNIQYF
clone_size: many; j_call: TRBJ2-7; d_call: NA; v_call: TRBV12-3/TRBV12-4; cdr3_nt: TGTGCCAGCAATAAGGACTACCAGGACTACGAGCAGTACTTC; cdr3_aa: CASNKDYQDYEQYF
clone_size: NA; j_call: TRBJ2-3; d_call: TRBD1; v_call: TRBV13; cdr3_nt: TGTGCCAGCAGCCTCAGGACAGGAGGAACAGATACGCAGTATTTT; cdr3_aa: CASSLRTGGTDTQYF
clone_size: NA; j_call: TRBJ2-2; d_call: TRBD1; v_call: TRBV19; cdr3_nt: TGTGCCAGTAGTCCTCAGGGGGCGGTCGGGGAGCTGTTTTTT; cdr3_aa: CASSPQGAVGELFF
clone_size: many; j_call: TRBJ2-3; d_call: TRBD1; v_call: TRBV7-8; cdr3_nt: TGTGCCAGCAGCTTGTTTAACCCAGGGGGCGCAGATACGCAGTATTTT; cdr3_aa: CASSLFNPGGADTQYF
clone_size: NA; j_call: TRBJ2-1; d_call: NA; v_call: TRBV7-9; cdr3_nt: TGTGCCAGCAGCCCCGCCGCGGGGCGCCTAATTTTTAATGAGCAGTTCTTC; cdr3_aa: CASSPAAGRLIFNEQFF
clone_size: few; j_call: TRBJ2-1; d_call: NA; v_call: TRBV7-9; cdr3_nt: TGTGCCAGCAGCTTACGGTGGGATGAGCAGTTCTTC; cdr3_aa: CASSLRWDEQFF
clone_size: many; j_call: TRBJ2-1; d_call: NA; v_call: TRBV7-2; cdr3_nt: TGTGCCAGCAGCTTACTCGGGATGAGCTACAATGAGCAGTTCTTC; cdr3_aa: CASSLLGMSYNEQFF
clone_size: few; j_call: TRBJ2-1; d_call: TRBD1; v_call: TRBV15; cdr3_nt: TGTGCCACCAGCAGAGATCAAAGGACAGGCTACAATGAGCAGTTCTTC; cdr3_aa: CATSRDQRTGYNEQFF
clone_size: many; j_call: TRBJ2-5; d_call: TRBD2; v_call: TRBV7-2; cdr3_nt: TGTGCCAGCAGCCCCAGGACTAGCGGAGGGAGAGAGACCCAGTACTTC; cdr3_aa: CASSPRTSGGRETQYF
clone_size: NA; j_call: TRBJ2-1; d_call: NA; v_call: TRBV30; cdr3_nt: TGTGCCTTCCGGGACTACAATGAGCAGTTCTTC; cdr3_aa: CAFRDYNEQFF
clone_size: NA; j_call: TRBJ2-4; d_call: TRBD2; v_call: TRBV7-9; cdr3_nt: TGTGCCAGCAGCCCGGACGGACTAGCGGGGGGGCTAGGGATTCAGTACTTC; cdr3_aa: CASSPDGLAGGLGIQYF
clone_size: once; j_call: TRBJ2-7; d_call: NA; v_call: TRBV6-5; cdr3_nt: TGTGCCAGCAAGCGGACCCAGTCCTACGAGCAGTACTTC; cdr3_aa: CASKRTQSYEQYF
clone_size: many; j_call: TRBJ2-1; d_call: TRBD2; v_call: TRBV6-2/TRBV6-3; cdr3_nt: TGTGCCAGCAGTTCCAGGACTAGCGGGAGGGCCAAGCATATCTATGAGCAGTTCTTC; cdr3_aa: CASSSRTSGRAKHIYEQFF
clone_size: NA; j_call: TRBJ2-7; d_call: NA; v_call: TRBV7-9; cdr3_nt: TGTGCCAGCAGCTTAGAGTTTCACGAGCAGTACTTC; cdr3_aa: CASSLEFHEQYF
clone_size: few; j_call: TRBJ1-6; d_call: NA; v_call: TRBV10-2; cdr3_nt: TGCGCCAGCACCCCGCGTCAGCTTTCGGATTCACCCCCCCACTTT; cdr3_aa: CASTPRQLSDSPPHF
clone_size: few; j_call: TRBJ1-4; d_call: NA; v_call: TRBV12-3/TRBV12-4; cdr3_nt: TGTGCCAGCAGCTCGACCGAGGAGGGGGAAAAACTGTTTTTT; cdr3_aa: CASSSTEEGEKLFF
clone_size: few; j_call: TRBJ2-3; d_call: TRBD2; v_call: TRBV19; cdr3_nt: TGTGCCAGTCAGACTAGCGGGCCTAGCACAGATACGCAGTATTTT; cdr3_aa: CASQTSGPSTDTQYF
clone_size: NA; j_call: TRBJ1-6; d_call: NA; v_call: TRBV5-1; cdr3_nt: TGCGCCAGCAGCTCCAACCCCGGGGGACCACAAGGTTCACCCCTCCACTTT; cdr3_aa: CASSSNPGGPQGSPLHF
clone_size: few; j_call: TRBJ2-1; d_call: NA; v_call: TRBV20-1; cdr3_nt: TGCAGTGCTAGTTCAAGAAGACTATCCTACAATGAGCAGTTCTTC; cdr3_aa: CSASSRRLSYNEQFF
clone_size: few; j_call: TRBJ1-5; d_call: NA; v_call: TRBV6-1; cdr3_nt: TGTGCCAGCAGCTTTTCGACAGGAGCCGCGGGTAGCAATCAGCCCCAGCATTTT; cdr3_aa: CASSFSTGAAGSNQPQHF
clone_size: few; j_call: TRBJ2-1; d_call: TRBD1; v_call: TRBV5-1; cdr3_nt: TGCGCCAGCAGCCTAAGGACAGGGGATGAGCAGTTCTTC; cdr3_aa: CASSLRTGDEQFF
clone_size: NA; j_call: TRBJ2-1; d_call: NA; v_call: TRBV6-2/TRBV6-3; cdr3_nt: TGTGCCAGCAGTTACTCTGGTGGGGCGACGAATGAGCAGTTCTTC; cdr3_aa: CASSYSGGATNEQFF
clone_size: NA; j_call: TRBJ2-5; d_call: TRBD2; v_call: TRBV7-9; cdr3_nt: TGTGCCAGCAGCTTACACCTATTTCTAGCGGCCCTAGCATGGGAGACCCAGTACTTC; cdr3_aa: CASSLHLFLAALAWETQYF
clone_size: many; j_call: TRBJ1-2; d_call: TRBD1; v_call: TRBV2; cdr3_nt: TGTGCCAGCAGTGGCGACAGGGCACGCTATGGCTACACCTTC; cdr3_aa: CASSGDRARYGYTF